This record concerns one T cell receptor beta chain sequence. Its binding antigen is unknown. Per-nucleotide qualities are absent, and no much larger clonotype sits a single base away. The CDR3, from cysteine to phenylalanine, totals 15 residues. Only CDR3 DNA remains: 45 bases, in frame from the first base. The germline ends are 7 bases apart after V is trimmed by 1 base and J by 0 bases. CDR1 and CDR2 are read off the germline V gene as MNHNS and SASEGT. This sample was included in a study of T cell responses to AZD1222 COVID-19 vaccine (dated by TCRdb to the early 2020s). About the investigation overall: AZD1222 recipients whose second dose came at about 4 weeks and those whose second dose came at about 12 weeks were combined into one group, since spike-specific TCR depth and breadth did not differ between the two schedules. TCR sequencing was performed for about 240 trial participants, of whom around 210 were given two doses of AZD1222 and some 26 were given two doses of MenACWY control vaccine. Enrollment into the trials was organized by age into subgroups of 18-55, 56-69 and 70-plus years, and those subgroups contained roughly 140, 27 and 60 TCR-sequenced participants, respectively. Results the study describes overall, beyond this receptor: The vaccine-associated CD4 TCRs covered the entire spike protein, and the dominant responses fell in regions 160-218 and 743-854. Because no samples from the day 14 peak response were available, repertoires could be characterized only after the peak T cell response. Nearly half of unique spike-specific TCRs reportedly recognized epitopes outside regions mutated in the B.1.351 and B.1.1.7 variants. Participants were mostly white British and included more females than males, and it was suggested by the authors that clonal diversity may have been underestimated. The 56-69-year group was small, and its depth increase did not reach significance, likely because of low power. Conclusions about previously exposed vaccinees are limited because only six or seven AZD1222 recipients were SARS-CoV-2 seropositive at baseline. A significant rise in spike-specific TCR breadth and depth was observed after two AZD1222 doses relative to day 0 and relative to MenACWY recipients.

The CDR3 regions of human TCRbeta chains were subjected to immunosequencing. Per the source publication's procedure: TCRs in the repertoires were matched against a reference library of SARS-CoV-2-specific TCRs that had been generated with the MIRA antigen-specificity platform. Breadth meant the fraction of unique TCRs that were SARS-CoV-2-associated, whereas depth meant the fraction of total T cells that were SARS-CoV-2-associated. Using the MIRA data, every spike-specific TCR was mapped to the spike region that the TCR reacted to and assigned to either a CD4 or a CD8 class. Log10-transformed breadth and depth values were compared by one-way ANOVA with Sidak's multiple comparisons tests. TCRdb mirrors the immuneACCESS table, restricted to in-frame sequences. Some clones are absent from its copies; in checked studies, under half trace to an unresolved V gene, and the reason for the others is unknown. V, J and clone size derive from that table, while D and trimming were established from the DNA sequence. Counted in this sample were approximately 130,000 clones; about 90% of them appeared once. The ten largest clones add up to almost 5.5% of the sample.

This specimen's time point label, interpreted: baseline before first vaccination. Vaccinee samples came from UK trials COV001 and COV002, including a single-blind randomized controlled phase 2/3 trial of AZD1222 (ChAdOx1 nCoV-19) in healthy adults. Trial participant PBMC samples were collected at day 0 and day 28 after the second dose for TCRbeta chain sequencing. Rearrangement joined TRBV6-1 to TRBJ1-5; the D gene is perhaps TRBD1, on 6 matching bases. The sequenced sample was peripheral blood, obtained on day 0 of AZD1222 vaccination. This receptor was obtained from an adult in good health. At the DNA level, the sequence is TGTGCCAGCAGTGAAGGGACAGTTAGCAATCAGCCCCAGCATTTT. Translation gives CASSEGTVSNQPQHF.